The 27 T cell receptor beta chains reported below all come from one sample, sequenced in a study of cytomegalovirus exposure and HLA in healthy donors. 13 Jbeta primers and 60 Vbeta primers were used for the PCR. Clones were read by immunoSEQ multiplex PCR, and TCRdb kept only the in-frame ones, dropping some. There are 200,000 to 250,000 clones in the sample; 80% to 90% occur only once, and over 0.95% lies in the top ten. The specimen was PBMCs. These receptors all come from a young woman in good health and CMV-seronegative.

Here the CDR3 reads CASSIGVGTGGTSNQPQHF. CDR3 sequence (DNA): TGTGCCAGTAGTATCGGTGTGGGTACAGGGGGCACATCCAATCAGCCCCAGCATTTT. V and J are TRBV19 and TRBJ1-5, with 9 bases aligning to TRBD1. V lost 3 bases to trimming and J lost 3 bases; unmatched junction nucleotides: 15. The CDR3 contains 19 residues. Germline assignment: CDR1 LNHDA and CDR2 SQIVND (reference sequence). The variable domain in full, completed from reference TRBV19 and TRBJ1-5, reads DGGITQSPKYLFRKEGQNVTLSCEQNLNHDAMYWYRQDPGQGLRLIYYSQIVNDFQKGDIAEGYSVSREKKESFPLTVTSAQKNPTAFYLCASSIGVGTGGTSNQPQHFGDGTRLSIL.

Here the CDR3 reads CASSPVPQGGYGYTF. For the CDR3, the DNA is TGTGCCAGCAGTCCCGTCCCACAGGGGGGCTATGGCTACACCTTC. V gene TRBV6-5 combines with J gene TRBJ1-2, with 8 bases identical to TRBD1. V was clipped by 5 bases and J by 4 bases; unmatched bases: 9. There are 15 residues in the CDR3. Germline CDR1 MNHEY, CDR2 SVGAGI.

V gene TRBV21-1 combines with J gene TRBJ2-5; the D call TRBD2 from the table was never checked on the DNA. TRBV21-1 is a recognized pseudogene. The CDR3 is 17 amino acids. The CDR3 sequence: CASSKVRTRTHQETQYF. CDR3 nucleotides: TGTGCCAGCAGCAAAGTACGGACTCGAACGCATCAAGAGACCCAGTACTTC.

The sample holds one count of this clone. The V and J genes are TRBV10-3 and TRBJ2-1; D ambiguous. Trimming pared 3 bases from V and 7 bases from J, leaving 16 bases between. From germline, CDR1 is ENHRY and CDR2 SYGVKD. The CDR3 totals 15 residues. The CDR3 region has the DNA TGTGCCATCAGTGAACGATCCCTCGGTTGGAATGAGCAGTTCTTC. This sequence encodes CAISERSLGWNEQFF.

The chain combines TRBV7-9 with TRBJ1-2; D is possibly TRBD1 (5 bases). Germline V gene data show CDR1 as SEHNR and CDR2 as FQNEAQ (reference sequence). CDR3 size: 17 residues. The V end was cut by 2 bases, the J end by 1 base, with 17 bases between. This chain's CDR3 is CASSLSGAPALNYGYTF. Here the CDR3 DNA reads TGTGCCAGCAGCTTATCTGGGGCTCCGGCCCTTAACTATGGCTACACCTTC.

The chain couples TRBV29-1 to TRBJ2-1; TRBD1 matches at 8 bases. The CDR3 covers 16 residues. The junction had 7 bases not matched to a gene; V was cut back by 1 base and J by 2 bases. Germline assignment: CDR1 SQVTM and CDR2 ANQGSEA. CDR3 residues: CSVEAAPGGAYNEQFF. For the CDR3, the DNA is TGCAGCGTTGAAGCGGCGCCAGGGGGCGCCTACAATGAGCAGTTCTTC.

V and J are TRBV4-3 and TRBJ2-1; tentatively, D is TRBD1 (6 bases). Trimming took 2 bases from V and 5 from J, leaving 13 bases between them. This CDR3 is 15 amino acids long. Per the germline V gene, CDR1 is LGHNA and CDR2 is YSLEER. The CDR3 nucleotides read TGCGCCAGCAGCCAAATCGGGACAAGGGACAATGAGCAGTTCTTC. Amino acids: CASSQIGTRDNEQFF.

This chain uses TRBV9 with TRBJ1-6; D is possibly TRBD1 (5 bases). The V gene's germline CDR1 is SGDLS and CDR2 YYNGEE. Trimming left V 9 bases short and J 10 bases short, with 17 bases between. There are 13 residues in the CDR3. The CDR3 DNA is TGTGCCACTTCTGAGGGGAGGGGATCACCCCTCCACTTT. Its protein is CATSEGRGSPLHF.

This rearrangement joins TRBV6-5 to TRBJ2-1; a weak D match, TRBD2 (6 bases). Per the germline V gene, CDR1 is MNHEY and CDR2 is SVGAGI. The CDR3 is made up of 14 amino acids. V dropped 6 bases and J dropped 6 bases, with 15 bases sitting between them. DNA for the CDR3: TGTGCCAGCAGAATTAAAAGGGGAGGCAATGAGCAGTTCTTC. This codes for CASRIKRGGNEQFF.

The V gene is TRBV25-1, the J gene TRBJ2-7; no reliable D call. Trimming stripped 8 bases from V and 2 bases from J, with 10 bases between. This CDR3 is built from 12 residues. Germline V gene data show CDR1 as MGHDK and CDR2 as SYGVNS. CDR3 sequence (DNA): TGTGCCAGCGGGCATTTACCCTACGAGCAGTACTTC. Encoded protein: CASGHLPYEQYF.

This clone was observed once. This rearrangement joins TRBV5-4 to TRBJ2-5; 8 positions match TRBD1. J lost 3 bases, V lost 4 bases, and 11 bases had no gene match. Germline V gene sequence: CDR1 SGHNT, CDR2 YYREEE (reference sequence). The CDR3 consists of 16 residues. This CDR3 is CASSPIKGTGEETQYF. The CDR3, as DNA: TGTGCCAGCAGCCCCATAAAGGGGACAGGCGAAGAGACCCAGTACTTC.

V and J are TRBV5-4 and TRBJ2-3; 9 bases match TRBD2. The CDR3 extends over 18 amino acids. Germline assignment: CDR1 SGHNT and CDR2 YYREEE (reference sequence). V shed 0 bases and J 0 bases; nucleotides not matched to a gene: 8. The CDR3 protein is CASSLVGGRASSTDTQYF. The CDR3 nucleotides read TGTGCCAGCAGCTTGGTAGGCGGGAGGGCCTCTAGCACAGATACGCAGTATTTT.

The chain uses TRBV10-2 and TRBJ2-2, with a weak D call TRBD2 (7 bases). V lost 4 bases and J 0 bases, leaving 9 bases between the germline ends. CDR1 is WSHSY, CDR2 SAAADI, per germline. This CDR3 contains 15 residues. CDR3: CASSGGGANTGELFF. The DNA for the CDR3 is TGCGCCAGCAGTGGGGGGGGCGCGAACACCGGGGAGCTGTTTTTT.

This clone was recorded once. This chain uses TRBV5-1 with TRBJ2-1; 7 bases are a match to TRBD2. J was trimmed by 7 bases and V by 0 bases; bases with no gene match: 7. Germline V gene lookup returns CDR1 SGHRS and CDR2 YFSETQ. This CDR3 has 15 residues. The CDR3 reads CASSLVGGRANEQFF. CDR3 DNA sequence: TGCGCCAGCAGCTTGGTAGGTGGGAGGGCTAATGAGCAGTTCTTC.

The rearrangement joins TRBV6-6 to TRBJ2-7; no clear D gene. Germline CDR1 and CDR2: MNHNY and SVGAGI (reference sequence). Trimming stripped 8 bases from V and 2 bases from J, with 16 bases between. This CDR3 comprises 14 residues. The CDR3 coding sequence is TGTGCCAGCTCCCTTCTCGAGGAGACCTACGAGCAGTACTTC. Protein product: CASSLLEETYEQYF.

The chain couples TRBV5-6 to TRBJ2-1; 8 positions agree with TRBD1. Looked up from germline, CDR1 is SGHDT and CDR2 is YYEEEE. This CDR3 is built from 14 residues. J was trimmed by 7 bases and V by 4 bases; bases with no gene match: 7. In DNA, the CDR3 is TGTGCCAGCAGCACCTCGGACAGGGCGAATGAGCAGTTCTTC. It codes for CASSTSDRANEQFF.

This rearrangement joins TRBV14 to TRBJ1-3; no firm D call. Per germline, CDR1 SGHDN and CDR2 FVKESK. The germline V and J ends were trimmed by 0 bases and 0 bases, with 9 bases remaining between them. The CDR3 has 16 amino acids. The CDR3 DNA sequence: TGTGCCAGCAGCCAAGATGCGAGATACTCTGGAAACACCATATATTTT. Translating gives CASSQDARYSGNTIYF.

DNA of the CDR3: TGCGCCAGCAGTAGAATGACAGGAGGCACCGGGGAGCTGTTTTTT. Translated, it gives CASSRMTGGTGELFF. The chain combines TRBV4-1 with TRBJ2-2; maybe TRBD1 (6 bases). Between the trimmed V and J ends, which lost 6 bases and 4 bases, there was a span of 15 bases. The germline V gene encodes CDR1 MGHRA and CDR2 YSYEKL. The CDR3 covers 15 residues.

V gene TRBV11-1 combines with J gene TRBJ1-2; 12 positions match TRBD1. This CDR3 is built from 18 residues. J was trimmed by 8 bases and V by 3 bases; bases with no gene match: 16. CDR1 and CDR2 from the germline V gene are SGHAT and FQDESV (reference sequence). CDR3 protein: CASSFKLVPGQGAQGYTF. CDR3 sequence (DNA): TGTGCCAGCAGCTTTAAACTCGTCCCGGGACAGGGGGCGCAAGGCTACACCTTC.

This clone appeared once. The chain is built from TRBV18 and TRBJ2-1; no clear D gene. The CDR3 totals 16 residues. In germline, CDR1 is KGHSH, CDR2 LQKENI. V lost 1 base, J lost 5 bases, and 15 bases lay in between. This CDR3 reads CASSPRFQTSDNEQFF. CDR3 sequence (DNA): TGTGCCAGCTCACCACGGTTTCAGACTTCAGACAATGAGCAGTTCTTC.

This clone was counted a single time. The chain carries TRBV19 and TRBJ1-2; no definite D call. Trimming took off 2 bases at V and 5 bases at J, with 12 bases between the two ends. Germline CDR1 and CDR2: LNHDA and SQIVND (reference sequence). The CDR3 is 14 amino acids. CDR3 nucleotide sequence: TGTGCCAGTAGTATATTCGAGACAAAGTATGGCTACACCTTC. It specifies CASSIFETKYGYTF. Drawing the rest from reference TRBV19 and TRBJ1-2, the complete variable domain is DGGITQSPKYLFRKEGQNVTLSCEQNLNHDAMYWYRQDPGQGLRLIYYSQIVNDFQKGDIAEGYSVSREKKESFPLTVTSAQKNPTAFYLCASSIFETKYGYTFGSGTRLTVV.

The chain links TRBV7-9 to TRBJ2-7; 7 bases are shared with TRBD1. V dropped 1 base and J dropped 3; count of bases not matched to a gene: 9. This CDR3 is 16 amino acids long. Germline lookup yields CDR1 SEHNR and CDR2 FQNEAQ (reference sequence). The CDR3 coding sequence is TGTGCCAGCAGCTTAGGCGACAGGGCCCCAGGCTACGAGCAGTACTTC. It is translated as CASSLGDRAPGYEQYF.

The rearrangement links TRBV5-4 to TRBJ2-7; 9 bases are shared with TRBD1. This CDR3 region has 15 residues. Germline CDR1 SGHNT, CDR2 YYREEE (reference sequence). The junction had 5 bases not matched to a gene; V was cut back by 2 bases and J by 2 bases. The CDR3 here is CASSLGQGPPYEQYF. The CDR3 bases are TGTGCCAGCAGCTTAGGACAGGGGCCGCCCTACGAGCAGTACTTC.

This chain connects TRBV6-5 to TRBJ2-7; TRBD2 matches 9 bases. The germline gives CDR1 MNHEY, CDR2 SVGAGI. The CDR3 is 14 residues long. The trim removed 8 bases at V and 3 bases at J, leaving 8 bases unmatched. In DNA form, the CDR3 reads TGTGCCAGCGGGGCTAGCGGGGCGTTCTACGAGCAGTACTTC. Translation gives CASGASGAFYEQYF.

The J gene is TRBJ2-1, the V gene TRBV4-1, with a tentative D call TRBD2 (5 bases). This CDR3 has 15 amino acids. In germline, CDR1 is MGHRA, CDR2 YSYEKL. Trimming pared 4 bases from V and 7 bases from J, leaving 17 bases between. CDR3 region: CASSPGPLGRNEQFF. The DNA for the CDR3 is TGCGCCAGCAGCCCAGGCCCACTAGGAAGGAATGAGCAGTTCTTC.

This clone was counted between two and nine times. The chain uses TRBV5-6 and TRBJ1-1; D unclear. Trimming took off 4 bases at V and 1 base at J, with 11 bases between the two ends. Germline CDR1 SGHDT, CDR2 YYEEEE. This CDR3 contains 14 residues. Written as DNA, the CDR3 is TGTGCCAGCAGCAAAAACGGGAGGAACACTGAAGCTTTCTTT. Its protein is CASSKNGRNTEAFF. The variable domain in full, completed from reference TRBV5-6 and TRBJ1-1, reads DAGVTQSPTHLIKTRGQQVTLRCSPKSGHDTVSWYQQALGQGPQFIFQYYEEEERQRGNFPDRFSGHQFPNYSSELNVNALLLGDSALYLCASSKNGRNTEAFFGQGTRLTVV.

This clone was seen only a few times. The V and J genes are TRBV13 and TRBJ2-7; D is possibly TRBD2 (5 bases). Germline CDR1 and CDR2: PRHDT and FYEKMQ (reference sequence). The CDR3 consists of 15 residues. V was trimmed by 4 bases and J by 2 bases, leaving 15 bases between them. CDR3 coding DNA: TGTGCCAGCAGCTATCAAATCGGGGAAACCTACGAGCAGTACTTC. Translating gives CASSYQIGETYEQYF.